Shown below are 13 T cell receptor beta chains from a single sample sequenced in a study of blood T cell repertoires in COVID-19. Using immunoSEQ multiplex PCR, the repertoire was profiled, and TCRdb retains in-frame clones only, with some absent. Here the sample spans about 500,000 clones, approximately 91% being singletons. The sequencing input was peripheral blood. The receptors here all came from a woman aged 50 to 60 with COVID-19, enrolled during active disease.

V usage is TRBV7-8 and J usage is TRBJ1-1; D is uncertain. The CDR3 has 15 amino acids. Germline loops: CDR1 SGHVS, CDR2 FQNEAQ. The V and J ends lost 2 bases and 2 bases respectively, with 12 bases between them. The DNA for the CDR3 is TGTGCCAGCAGCTTACGATTCGGAGGTAACACTGAAGCTTTCTTT. It encodes CASSLRFGGNTEAFF.

The rearrangement links TRBV7-8 to TRBJ2-2; D ambiguous. The CDR3 is 13 residues long. V shed 3 bases and J shed 1 base, with 3 bases lying between them. Per the germline V gene, CDR1 is SGHVS and CDR2 is FQNEAQ. As DNA, the CDR3 is TGTGCCAGCAGCTTTAGGAACACCGGGGAGCTGTTTTTT. The encoded protein is CASSFRNTGELFF. Using reference TRBV7-8 and TRBJ2-2 for the parts outside the CDR3, the full variable domain is GAGVSQSPRYKVAKRGQDVALRCDPISGHVSLFWYQQALGQGPEFLTYFQNEAQLDKSGLPSDRFFAERPEGSVSTLKIQRTQQEDSAVYLCASSFRNTGELFFGEGSRLTVL.

This sequence joins TRBV5-1 and TRBJ2-1, with D perhaps matching TRBD2 (5 bases). The CDR3 spans 15 residues. Deletions cut 7 bases from V and 0 bases from J, with 14 bases between. The germline V gene encodes CDR1 SGHRS and CDR2 YFSETQ. CDR3 DNA: TGCGCCAGCTCGCGAGACGGGGACTCCTACAATGAGCAGTTCTTC. Protein sequence: CASSRDGDSYNEQFF. The entire variable domain, with the rest obtained from reference TRBV5-1 and TRBJ2-1, is as follows: KAGVTQTPRYLIKTRGQQVTLSCSPISGHRSVSWYQQTPGQGLQFLFEYFSETQRNKGNFPGRFSGRQFSNSRSEMNVSTLELGDSALYLCASSRDGDSYNEQFFGPGTRLTVL.

The J gene is TRBJ2-4, the V gene TRBV28; D unclear. The germline V gene encodes CDR1 MDHEN and CDR2 SYDVKM. The V gene lost 3 bases and the J gene lost 0 bases, with 3 bases spanning the gap. This CDR3 has 13 amino acids. The CDR3 here is CASSFLAKNIQYF. The CDR3 bases are TGTGCCAGCAGTTTTCTAGCCAAAAACATTCAGTACTTC.

The chain uses TRBV19 and TRBJ1-2, with D tentatively TRBD1 (5 bases). V lost 7 bases and J 4 bases, leaving 16 bases between the germline ends. The CDR3 length is 14 residues. Germline lookup yields CDR1 LNHDA and CDR2 SQIVND (reference sequence). CDR3 residues: CASTLGGEAYGYTF. The CDR3 nucleotides are TGTGCCAGTACCTTAGGAGGGGAGGCCTATGGCTACACCTTC.

The chain links TRBV12-5 to TRBJ2-7; 7 bases fit TRBD1. V was pared by 1 base and J by 3 bases, with 18 bases of the junction left unmatched. The CDR3 length is 19 residues. Germline values: CDR1 LGHNT, CDR2 FRNRAP. CDR3 DNA sequence: TGTGCTAGTGGTTTGGAGCACCTTCGGACAGGTCGAATTCACTACGAGCAGTACTTC. Translation gives CASGLEHLRTGRIHYEQYF.

This sequence joins TRBV3-1 (or the pseudogene TRBV3-2) and TRBJ2-2, with 8 bases lining up with TRBD1. Germline CDR1 LGHDT, CDR2 YNNKEL (reference sequence). There are 15 residues in the CDR3. V gave up 3 bases and J gave up 2 bases; unmatched junction bases: 2. Here the CDR3 reads CASSHRGLNTGELFF. CDR3 bases: TGTGCCAGCAGCCACAGGGGGCTTAACACCGGGGAGCTGTTTTTT.

The chain carries TRBV10-1 and TRBJ1-2; tentative D call: TRBD1 (5 bases). The V gene's germline CDR1 is WNHNN and CDR2 SYGVQD (reference sequence). The CDR3 runs to 13 residues. V was trimmed by 0 bases and J by 8 bases, leaving 10 bases between them. The CDR3 loop is CASSESGGGGYTF. The CDR3 nucleotides read TGCGCCAGCAGTGAGTCCGGGGGTGGAGGCTACACCTTC.

This clone showed up many times. The sample carries other DNA sequences with the same CDR3. This chain links TRBV5-1 with TRBJ1-1; 7 nucleotides match TRBD1. V was pared by 4 bases and J by 3 bases, with 3 bases of the junction left unmatched. Per germline, CDR1 SGHRS and CDR2 YFSETQ. There are 13 residues in the CDR3. The CDR3 spells CASSRDRDTEAFF. CDR3 sequence (DNA): TGCGCCAGCAGCCGGGACAGAGACACTGAAGCTTTCTTT.

The chain uses TRBV27 and TRBJ2-3, with 9 bases matching TRBD1. With V trimmed by 5 bases and J by 5 bases, 8 bases remained unmatched. This CDR3 region has 15 residues. Germline CDR1 and CDR2: MNHEY and SMNVEV (reference sequence). CDR3 in amino acids: CASSPWTGAGDTQYF. The CDR3 DNA reads as TGTGCCAGCAGTCCCTGGACAGGGGCGGGAGATACGCAGTATTTT.

The J gene is TRBJ1-2, the V gene TRBV7-8; no clear D. The CDR3 length is 15 residues. Germline CDR1 SGHVS, CDR2 FQNEAQ. Trimming left V 5 bases short and J 6 bases short, with 19 bases between. The chain's CDR3 is CASSPFRGLDHGYTF. The CDR3 coding sequence is TGTGCCAGCAGCCCCTTCCGCGGGCTCGACCATGGCTACACCTTC.

The chain joins TRBV3-1 (or the pseudogene TRBV3-2) to TRBJ1-2; D not certain. The V gene's germline CDR1 is LGHDT and CDR2 YNNKEL (reference sequence). Trimming took 1 base from V and 0 from J, leaving 9 bases between them. The CDR3 spans 15 residues. The CDR3 nucleotides read TGTGCCAGCAGCCAAGTCCCAGACACTAACTATGGCTACACCTTC. It is translated as CASSQVPDTNYGYTF.

The V and J genes are TRBV7-2 and TRBJ1-2; 8 nucleotides match TRBD1. This CDR3 has 15 residues. The germline V gene has CDR1 SGHTA and CDR2 FQGNSA. The ends lost 2 bases at V and 7 bases at J; junction bases unmatched: 9. The CDR3 is CASSLLGGTGGGYTF. CDR3 DNA: TGTGCCAGCAGCTTATTAGGCGGGACAGGTGGTGGCTACACCTTC.